The 30 T cell receptor beta chains below come from one sample, sequenced in a study of T cell responses to AZD1222 COVID-19 vaccine. The data were produced by immunoSEQ multiplex PCR, yet TCRdb's version contains in-frame clones alone and is incomplete. This sample yields some 120,000 clones, of which roughly nine tenths are seen a single time; over 9% belongs to the top ten. The starting material was peripheral blood, obtained 28 days after the second AZD1222 dose. These receptors all come from an adult who received the AZD1222 COVID-19 vaccine.

V and J are TRBV2 and TRBJ2-7; D gene uncertain. Deletions cut 8 bases from V and 3 bases from J, with 20 bases between. The CDR3 runs to 15 residues. Germline V gene sequence: CDR1 SNHLY, CDR2 FYNNEI. The DNA for the CDR3 is TGTGCCAGCGGTCCGCCCGGGCCACTCGGCTACGAGCAGTACTTC. As protein: CASGPPGPLGYEQYF.

This chain joins TRBV5-4 and TRBJ1-2; no definite D call. V dropped 3 bases and J dropped 2 bases, with 11 bases sitting between them. Germline V gene data show CDR1 as SGHNT and CDR2 as YYREEE (reference sequence). The CDR3 totals 14 residues. In DNA, the CDR3 is TGTGCCAGCAGCTCGGGCGTTGGGAACTATGGCTACACCTTC. Protein product: CASSSGVGNYGYTF.

J is TRBJ1-6 and V is TRBV14; D ambiguous. CDR3 length: 15 residues. V was clipped by 0 bases and J by 6 bases, with 9 bases between them. The germline V gene encodes CDR1 SGHDN and CDR2 FVKESK. The CDR3 region is CASSQDYTLNSPLHF. The CDR3 DNA is TGTGCCAGCAGCCAAGACTACACCCTTAATTCACCCCTCCACTTT.

This chain connects TRBV2 to TRBJ1-6; 9 positions match TRBD1. The CDR3 is 13 residues long. J lost 9 bases, V lost 9 bases, and 6 bases had no gene match. Germline assignment: CDR1 SNHLY and CDR2 FYNNEI. The CDR3 reads CARGQGEGSPLHF. Here the CDR3 DNA reads TGTGCCAGGGGACAGGGAGAGGGTTCACCCCTCCACTTT.

V usage is TRBV5-1 and J usage is TRBJ1-3; a weak D match, TRBD1 (6 bases). Germline V gene sequence: CDR1 SGHRS, CDR2 YFSETQ. V dropped 4 bases and J dropped 4 bases, with 15 bases sitting between them. The CDR3 sequence is 15 residues long. This CDR3 is CASSINQGPGNTIYF. DNA of the CDR3: TGCGCCAGCAGCATTAACCAGGGGCCAGGAAACACCATATATTTT.

The table lists this clone with a few counts. The V and J genes are TRBV29-1 and TRBJ2-3, with no clear D. V lost 3 bases to trimming and J lost 4 bases, with 11 bases between them. Germline loops: CDR1 SQVTM, CDR2 ANQGSEA. This CDR3 contains 13 residues. CDR3 sequence reads: CSVDGQFPDTQYF. CDR3 DNA sequence: TGCAGCGTTGATGGGCAGTTCCCAGATACGCAGTATTTT.

This chain joins TRBV6-6 and TRBJ2-1, with unresolved D. CDR1 MNHNY and CDR2 SVGAGI come from the germline V gene (reference sequence). The CDR3 contains 13 residues. Trimming removed 8 bases at V and 0 bases at J, with 8 bases between. Here the CDR3 DNA reads TGTGCCAGCCTAGTGAGCTCCTACAATGAGCAGTTCTTC. Translation gives CASLVSSYNEQFF.

The chain couples TRBV9 to TRBJ2-6; either TRBD1 or TRBD2 may fit D (5 bases each). Germline CDR1 is SGDLS and CDR2 is YYNGEE. The V end lost 5 bases, the J end lost 1 base, and 16 bases lay between the germline ends. The CDR3 covers 17 residues. DNA of the CDR3: TGTGCCAGCAGTGGGACCAGGGTCTGGTCTGGGGCCAACGTCCTGACTTTC. Its protein product is CASSGTRVWSGANVLTF.

The chain couples TRBV18 to TRBJ1-5; D might be TRBD1 (5 bases). The germline CDR1 and CDR2 sequences are KGHSH and LQKENI. This CDR3 spans 16 amino acids. Trimming pared 0 bases from V and 6 bases from J, leaving 15 bases between. CDR3 nucleotides: TGTGCCAGCTCACCACCAGCGTCAGGAGGGGTTCAGCCCCAGCATTTT. It yields the protein CASSPPASGGVQPQHF.

This sequence joins TRBV30 and TRBJ2-1, with no clear D. Germline V lookup: CDR1 GTSNPN, CDR2 SVGIG (reference sequence). The germline V and J ends were trimmed by 2 bases and 7 bases, with 6 bases remaining between them. The CDR3 is 11 residues long. The CDR3: CAWSLSNEQFF. The CDR3 DNA reads as TGTGCCTGGAGTTTGAGTAATGAGCAGTTCTTC.

This sequence joins TRBV18 and TRBJ1-1; perhaps TRBD1 as D (6 bases). CDR1 is KGHSH and CDR2 is LQKENI in the germline V gene. CDR3 length: 13 amino acids. With 0 bases removed from V and 5 bases from J, the gap between germline ends came to 7 bases. The CDR3 spells CASSPPTGTEAFF. The CDR3 DNA is TGTGCCAGCTCACCACCGACAGGTACTGAAGCTTTCTTT.

This chain links TRBV14 with TRBJ1-1; D remains ambiguous. V dropped 0 bases and J dropped 1 base, with 3 bases sitting between them. The CDR3 length is 13 residues. Germline V gives CDR1 SGHDN, CDR2 FVKESK. The CDR3: CASSQEGNTEAFF. The CDR3 nucleotides read TGTGCCAGCAGCCAAGAGGGGAACACTGAAGCTTTCTTT. Full variable domain (missing parts from reference TRBV14 and TRBJ1-1): EAGVTQFPSHSVIEKGQTVTLRCDPISGHDNLYWYRRVMGKEIKFLLHFVKESKQDESGMPNNRFLAERTGGTYSTLKVQPAELEDSGVYFCASSQEGNTEAFFGQGTRLTVV.

The rearrangement joins TRBV5-6 to TRBJ1-6; D is unclear. The CDR3 loop spans 14 amino acids. V was trimmed by 2 bases and J by 7 bases, leaving 10 bases between them. Germline V lookup: CDR1 SGHDT, CDR2 YYEEEE. The CDR3 here is CASSFAPGNSPLHF. As DNA, the CDR3 is TGTGCCAGCAGCTTCGCTCCGGGGAATTCACCCCTCCACTTT.

This sequence joins TRBV7-9 and TRBJ2-2; D gene unclear. Trimming stripped 5 bases from V and 1 base from J, with 5 bases between. The CDR3 extends over 13 amino acids. CDR1 SEHNR and CDR2 FQNEAQ come from the germline V gene (reference sequence). The CDR3 nucleotides are TGTGCCAGCAGCCGACTGAACACCGGGGAGCTGTTTTTT. Protein: CASSRLNTGELFF.

This clone was seen a few times. V is TRBV5-6 and J is TRBJ1-2, with D possibly being TRBD1 (5 bases). Germline CDR1 is SGHDT and CDR2 is YYEEEE. The CDR3 has 16 residues. Trimming removed 1 base at V and 5 bases at J, with 18 bases between. This CDR3 is CASSLRWDLTGYGYTF. In DNA, the CDR3 is TGTGCCAGCAGCTTGAGGTGGGACCTAACAGGATATGGCTACACCTTC.

The chain couples TRBV7-8 to TRBJ2-1; TRBD2 is a possible D gene (5 bases). Trimming stripped 2 bases from V and 0 bases from J, with 8 bases between. Germline-derived CDR1 and CDR2 are SGHVS and FQNEAQ. The CDR3 sequence is 15 residues long. The CDR3 coding sequence is TGTGCCAGCAGCTTACACGGGGACTCCTACAATGAGCAGTTCTTC. Its protein is CASSLHGDSYNEQFF. Filled out from reference TRBV7-8 and TRBJ2-1, the complete variable domain reads GAGVSQSPRYKVAKRGQDVALRCDPISGHVSLFWYQQALGQGPEFLTYFQNEAQLDKSGLPSDRFFAERPEGSVSTLKIQRTQQEDSAVYLCASSLHGDSYNEQFFGPGTRLTVL.

The rearrangement links TRBV5-4 to TRBJ2-3; TRBD2 aligns across 8 bases. V lost 6 bases and J lost 8; bases outside the gene matches: 17. Germline CDR1 reads SGHNT; CDR2 reads YYREEE (reference sequence). CDR3 size: 16 residues. CDR3: CASTPTSAGEGGTQYF. CDR3 in DNA: TGTGCCAGCACCCCTACGTCAGCGGGAGAAGGAGGTACGCAGTATTTT.

The chain has TRBV6-5 and TRBJ2-1; D is ambiguous. Germline assignment: CDR1 MNHEY and CDR2 SVGAGI. V was clipped by 5 bases and J by 7 bases, with 12 bases between them. This CDR3 has 13 amino acids. CDR3 residues: CASSRGLGNEQFF. CDR3 bases: TGTGCCAGCAGTCGCGGCCTAGGGAATGAGCAGTTCTTC.

This chain connects TRBV2 to TRBJ1-4; a possible D gene is TRBD1 (6 bases). From germline, CDR1 is SNHLY and CDR2 FYNNEI. V dropped 5 bases and J dropped 6 bases, with 13 bases sitting between them. The CDR3 runs to 14 residues. The CDR3 reads CASSRGGPDEKLFF. The CDR3 region has the DNA TGTGCCAGCAGTCGAGGGGGGCCGGATGAAAAACTGTTTTTT.

CDR3 loop: CASSQDLWTGTEAFF. DNA for the CDR3: TGTGCCAGCAGCCAAGATCTGTGGACGGGCACTGAAGCTTTCTTT. The chain uses TRBV3-1 (or the pseudogene TRBV3-2) and TRBJ1-1; D unclear. The CDR3 has 15 residues. The V and J ends lost 0 bases and 4 bases respectively, with 12 bases between them. Germline V gives CDR1 LGHDT, CDR2 YNNKEL (reference sequence).

The J gene is TRBJ1-2, the V gene TRBV18, with 8 bases fitting TRBD1. CDR3 size: 14 residues. Trimming cost V 3 bases and J 3 bases; bases outside gene matches: 3. CDR1 is KGHSH, CDR2 LQKENI, per germline. CDR3 coding DNA: TGTGCCAGCTCACCCCAGGACAGGGACTATGGCTACACCTTC. Protein: CASSPQDRDYGYTF.

The genes are TRBV11-2 and TRBJ2-5; D uncertain. Germline V gene data show CDR1 as SGHAT and CDR2 as FQNNGV. Trimming took 1 base from V and 5 from J, leaving 14 bases between them. CDR3 length: 15 amino acids. The CDR3 sequence: CASSLGQAAVETQYF. The CDR3 DNA sequence: TGTGCCAGCAGCTTAGGGCAGGCGGCGGTTGAGACCCAGTACTTC.

The chain couples TRBV7-3 to TRBJ1-6; D uncertain. The CDR3 is 13 residues long. The germline V and J ends were trimmed by 3 bases and 7 bases, with 7 bases remaining between them. CDR1 SGHTA and CDR2 FQGTGA come from the germline V gene. The CDR3 loop reads CASSLTGNSPLHF. DNA of the CDR3: TGTGCCAGCAGCTTGACCGGGAATTCACCCCTCCACTTT.

This chain joins TRBV2 and TRBJ2-3; maybe TRBD2 (6 bases). The CDR3 is 13 amino acids. CDR1 and CDR2 (germline): SNHLY, FYNNEI. The V end lost 6 bases, the J end lost 2 bases, and 9 bases lay between the germline ends. CDR3 sequence: CASRASATDTQYF. The CDR3 nucleotides read TGTGCCAGCAGGGCTAGCGCCACAGATACGCAGTATTTT. Based on the CDR3 plus reference TRBV2 and TRBJ2-3, the full variable domain is EPEVTQTPSHQVTQMGQEVILRCVPISNHLYFYWYRQILGQKVEFLVSFYNNEISEKSEIFDDQFSVERPDGSNFTLKIRSTKLEDSAMYFCASRASATDTQYFGPGTRLTVL.

The chain links TRBV30 to TRBJ2-3; 7 positions agree with TRBD2. V was pared by 4 bases and J by 5 bases, with 9 bases of the junction left unmatched. There are 14 residues in the CDR3. Germline-derived CDR1 and CDR2 are GTSNPN and SVGIG (reference sequence). In nucleotides, the CDR3 is TGTGCCTGGAACTTGGGCGGGAGAAAAGATACGCAGTATTTT. Protein product: CAWNLGGRKDTQYF.

V usage is TRBV18 and J usage is TRBJ1-4; D gene unclear. V dropped 2 bases and J dropped 8 bases, with 12 bases sitting between them. The germline V gene encodes CDR1 KGHSH and CDR2 LQKENI. The CDR3 totals 14 residues. As DNA, the CDR3 is TGTGCCAGCTCACCAGGGTTCGGTAGGGAAAAACTGTTTTTT. Its translation: CASSPGFGREKLFF.

This sequence joins TRBV6-1 and TRBJ2-1, with 11 bases lining up with TRBD2. Germline trimming cut 2 bases from V and 3 bases from J; bases unmatched to any gene: 3. The CDR3 contains 16 residues. The germline V gene has CDR1 MNHNS and CDR2 SASEGT. The DNA for the CDR3 is TGTGCCAGCAGTGAAATGACTAGCGGGAACTACAATGAGCAGTTCTTC. It encodes CASSEMTSGNYNEQFF.

The rearrangement uses TRBV6-1 and TRBJ1-1; D remains unclear. Per germline, CDR1 MNHNS and CDR2 SASEGT. Trimming left V 0 bases short and J 1 base short, with 12 bases between. This CDR3 contains 16 residues. The CDR3 is CASSEALRGGNTEAFF. The CDR3 nucleotides are TGTGCCAGCAGTGAAGCGCTAAGAGGCGGGAACACTGAAGCTTTCTTT.

This chain joins TRBV14 and TRBJ2-5, with TRBD1 matching over 7 bases. The CDR3 runs 15 residues. Germline V gene data show CDR1 as SGHDN and CDR2 as FVKESK. The J segment lost 7 bases and the V segment lost 4 bases, leaving 12 bases of the junction unmatched. The CDR3 DNA follows: TGTGCCAGCAGCCCCCGGGACAGAGGGGGTGTGACCCAGTACTTC. Translating gives CASSPRDRGGVTQYF.

The V gene is TRBV5-1, the J gene TRBJ2-6, with D possibly matching TRBD1 (6 bases). The CDR3 extends over 16 amino acids. The ends were cut back, 5 bases at V and 0 bases at J, with 12 bases in the middle. The V gene's germline CDR1 is SGHRS and CDR2 YFSETQ. Here the CDR3 DNA reads TGCGCCAGCAGTACAGGGCCATACTCTGGGGCCAACGTCCTGACTTTC. Protein: CASSTGPYSGANVLTF.